This passage covers 8 T cell receptor beta chains from one sample sequenced in a study of blood T cell repertoires in COVID-19. The table came from immunoSEQ multiplex PCR; TCRdb's copy has only in-frame clones and leaves some out. The data show some 53,000 clones, about 90% seen once. The sample taken for sequencing was peripheral blood. These receptors originate from a human donor with active COVID-19. The donor label of this sample is uncertain.

This clone was recorded a few times. V gene TRBV21-1 combines with J gene TRBJ2-2; the table assigns TRBD1, which was not confirmed against the DNA. TRBV21-1 is reported as a pseudogene. The CDR3 extends over 20 amino acids. In DNA form, the CDR3 reads TGTGCCAGCAGCAACCTCTCAGAGACCGGGACACCGGTATCCACCGGGGAGCTGTTTTTT. The encoded protein is CASSNLSETGTPVSTGELFF.

This chain's CDR3 is CASSLVGGEETQYF. The CDR3 DNA is TGTGCCAGCAGCTTGGTTGGGGGGGAGGAGACCCAGTACTTC. The chain recombines TRBV5-4 with TRBJ2-5, with 7 bases matching TRBD2. Germline V lookup: CDR1 SGHNT, CDR2 YYREEE (reference sequence). The CDR3 runs to 14 residues. J gave up 5 bases and V 0 bases, and 4 bases lay outside the gene matches. The full variable domain, completed using reference TRBV5-4 and TRBJ2-5, is ETGVTQSPTHLIKTRGQQVTLRCSSQSGHNTVSWYQQALGQGPQFIFQYYREEENGRGNFPPRFSGLQFPNYSSELNVNALELDDSALYLCASSLVGGEETQYFGPGTRLLVL.

J is TRBJ2-5 and V is TRBV5-4, with D perhaps TRBD2 (5 bases). The CDR3 has 13 residues. The ends were cut back, 5 bases at V and 1 base at J, with 9 bases in the middle. Germline V gene sequence: CDR1 SGHNT, CDR2 YYREEE (reference sequence). CDR3 residues: CASSPGSQETQYF. The CDR3 DNA follows: TGTGCCAGCAGTCCGGGATCCCAAGAGACCCAGTACTTC.

The rearrangement joins TRBV7-2 to TRBJ2-7; 7 nucleotides align to TRBD2. The trim removed 1 base at V and 1 base at J, leaving 4 bases unmatched. CDR1 is SGHTA, CDR2 FQGNSA, per germline. The CDR3 consists of 15 residues. The CDR3 region is CASSLGRGLSYEQYF. In DNA, the CDR3 is TGTGCCAGCAGCTTAGGGCGGGGGTTGTCCTACGAGCAGTACTTC.

This clone was recorded once. J is TRBJ1-4 and V is TRBV3-1 (or the pseudogene TRBV3-2); TRBD1 is a possible D gene (6 bases). V was trimmed by 1 base and J by 8 bases, leaving 17 bases between them. CDR3 size: 16 residues. Germline V gene data show CDR1 as LGHDT and CDR2 as YNNKEL (reference sequence). CDR3 coding DNA: TGTGCCAGCAGCCAAGCCCCGGGGGGCATGGGGGAAAAACTGTTTTTT. Translated: CASSQAPGGMGEKLFF.

The V and J genes are TRBV19 and TRBJ2-2; 7 bases map to TRBD2. This CDR3 region has 15 residues. CDR1 is LNHDA, CDR2 SQIVND, per germline (reference sequence). Unmatched junction bases numbered 13, after V lost 8 bases and J lost 7 bases. CDR3 in DNA: TGTGCCAGTCAAACTAAGACTAGCCACGACGGGGAGCTGTTTTTT. Translated, it gives CASQTKTSHDGELFF.

This chain joins TRBV11-1 and TRBJ2-3; D is uncertain. Per the germline V gene, CDR1 is SGHAT and CDR2 is FQDESV (reference sequence). Between the trimmed V and J ends, which lost 0 bases and 2 bases, there was a span of 6 bases. This CDR3 has 14 amino acids. CDR3 in amino acids: CASSLAAPTDTQYF. The CDR3, as DNA: TGTGCCAGCAGCTTAGCGGCCCCCACAGATACGCAGTATTTT. Variable domain in full (rest from reference TRBV11-1 and TRBJ2-3): EAEVAQSPRYKITEKSQAVAFWCDPISGHATLYWYRQILGQGPELLVQFQDESVVDDSQLPKDRFSAERLKGVDSTLKIQPAELGDSAMYLCASSLAAPTDTQYFGPGTRLTVL.

This chain links TRBV4-2 with TRBJ2-4; 11 bases map to TRBD2. The CDR3 runs to 16 residues. CDR1 and CDR2 from the germline V gene are LGHNA and YNFKEQ. Trimming took 4 bases from V and 3 from J; bases not matched to a gene: 5. The CDR3: CASSRLAGGGKNIQYF. The CDR3 DNA is TGTGCCAGCAGCCGTCTAGCGGGGGGCGGCAAAAACATTCAGTACTTC.